The 5 T cell receptor beta chains listed next were all sequenced from one sample in a study of cytomegalovirus exposure and HLA in healthy donors. Vbeta (60) and Jbeta (13) primers were used in the PCR. The method was immunoSEQ multiplex PCR; TCRdb's version includes in-frame clones alone and lacks a portion of them. The table includes 100,000 to 150,000 clones, about four fifths detected once. Sequencing used PBMCs. These receptors were taken from a male donor in good health and CMV-seronegative.

This chain uses TRBV7-3 with TRBJ2-3, with TRBD2 matching 8 bases. The junction had 2 bases not matched to a gene; V was cut back by 3 bases and J by 0 bases. The CDR3 contains 15 residues. Germline-derived CDR1 and CDR2 are SGHTA and FQGTGA. The CDR3 region is CASSFGGGSTDTQYF. CDR3 sequence (DNA): TGTGCCAGCAGCTTCGGGGGGGGGAGCACAGATACGCAGTATTTT.

The chain recombines TRBV4-3 with TRBJ2-1; 7 nucleotides match TRBD2. Germline lookup yields CDR1 LGHNA and CDR2 YSLEER. The CDR3 has 17 amino acids. After removal of 0 bases from V and 0 bases from J, the junction contained 5 bases not matched to a gene. CDR3 region: CASSQDGREGSYNEQFF. The DNA for the CDR3 is TGCGCCAGCAGCCAAGATGGAAGGGAGGGCTCCTACAATGAGCAGTTCTTC.

The chain employs TRBV5-1 and TRBJ1-2; D may be TRBD1 (6 bases). The CDR3 covers 16 residues. The V gene's germline CDR1 is SGHRS and CDR2 YFSETQ. V gave up 4 bases and J gave up 2 bases, with 18 bases separating them. CDR3 coding DNA: TGCGCCAGCAGCCGGAATCCAGGGGAATCCAACTATGGCTACACCTTC. It yields the protein CASSRNPGESNYGYTF.

For the CDR3, the DNA is TGTGCCAGTAAGCGCAGGGGGCACACCGGGGAGCTGTTTTTT. It encodes CASKRRGHTGELFF. The chain carries TRBV19 and TRBJ2-2, with 8 positions matching TRBD1. The CDR3 is made up of 14 amino acids. Trimming removed 7 bases from V and 3 bases from J; junction bases left unmatched: 4. Germline V lookup: CDR1 LNHDA, CDR2 SQIVND (reference sequence).

This clone was counted only a few times. This chain links TRBV4-1 with TRBJ2-7; D may be TRBD1 (5 bases). Trimming cost V 0 bases and J 5 bases, with 14 bases left between them. The CDR3 is 15 amino acids. The germline V gene encodes CDR1 MGHRA and CDR2 YSYEKL. The CDR3 reads CASSQDRPAGNEQYF. In DNA form, the CDR3 reads TGCGCCAGCAGCCAAGATAGGCCGGCAGGGAACGAGCAGTACTTC.